This paragraph covers one TCR beta chain sequence. V lost 5 bases to trimming and J lost 11 bases; unmatched junction nucleotides: 10. Germline V CDR1 and CDR2: MNHEY, SMNVEV (reference sequence). This CDR3 comprises 14 residues. The source of the sample is a study of shared T cell receptors in the human thymus. Produced via immunoSEQ multiplex PCR; TCRdb's table is partial and in-frame only. This sample yields 540,000 or so clones, of which about four fifths are seen a single time; more than 0.01% belongs to the top ten. The data were also submitted as part of a second study, on human thymus T cells. According to that study: Donors were healthy Finnish babies undergoing corrective operations for congenital heart defects. Corrective heart surgery yielded the resections from which the thymus tissue came. Thymic and blood repertoires seemed to show skewed V and J gene use. Unrelated individuals had highly overlapping thymic repertoires, as reported in related research.

V and J are TRBV27 and TRBJ1-4; TRBD1 agrees at 8 bases. The source of this sequence is a boy younger than two with a congenital heart defect. Sequencing input: thymocytes. The CDR3 DNA follows: TGTGCCAGCAGTCCAAGGACAGGGAGTCGGAAACTGTTTTTT. Its protein is CASSPRTGSRKLFF. The whole variable domain, remainder taken from reference TRBV27 and TRBJ1-4, is EAQVTQNPRYLITVTGKKLTVTCSQNMNHEYMSWYRQDPGLGLRQIYYSMNVEVTDKGDVPEGYKVSRKEKRNFPLILESPSPNQTSLYFCASSPRTGSRKLFFGSGTQLSVL.